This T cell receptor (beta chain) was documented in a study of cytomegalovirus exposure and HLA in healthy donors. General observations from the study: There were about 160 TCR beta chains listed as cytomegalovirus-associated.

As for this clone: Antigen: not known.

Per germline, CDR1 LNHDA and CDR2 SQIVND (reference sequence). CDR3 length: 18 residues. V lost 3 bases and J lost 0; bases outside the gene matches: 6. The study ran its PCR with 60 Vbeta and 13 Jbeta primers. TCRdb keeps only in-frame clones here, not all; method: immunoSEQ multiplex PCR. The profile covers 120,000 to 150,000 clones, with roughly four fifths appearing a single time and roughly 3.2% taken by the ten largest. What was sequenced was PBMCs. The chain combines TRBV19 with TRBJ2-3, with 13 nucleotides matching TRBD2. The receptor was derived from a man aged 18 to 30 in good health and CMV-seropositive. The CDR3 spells CASSIVLAGGTSTDTQYF. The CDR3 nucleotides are TGTGCCAGTAGTATCGTACTAGCGGGGGGGACTAGCACAGATACGCAGTATTTT.